The 7 T cell receptor beta chains listed next were all sequenced from one sample in a study of cytomegalovirus exposure and HLA in healthy donors. This PCR relied on a set of 60 Vbeta primers and 13 Jbeta primers. Sequenced by immunoSEQ multiplex PCR; TCRdb stores in-frame clones only, minus some. The table lists 150,000 or so clones. Input material: PBMCs. The receptors were gathered from a woman between 40 and 55 years old in good health and CMV-seropositive.

The genes are TRBV28 and TRBJ2-7; 7 nucleotides align to TRBD2. CDR3 length: 15 residues. Trimming took 6 bases from V and 3 from J; bases not matched to a gene: 11. Germline CDR1 MDHEN, CDR2 SYDVKM. CDR3 DNA sequence: TGTGCCAGCAGGGTCCCGGGGGGAACGGGCTACGAGCAGTACTTC. Translation: CASRVPGGTGYEQYF.

V is TRBV18 and J is TRBJ1-5, with TRBD1 matching over 10 bases. CDR3 length equals 15 residues. Germline CDR1 reads KGHSH; CDR2 reads LQKENI. J was trimmed by 6 bases and V by 1 base; bases with no gene match: 3. CDR3 DNA sequence: TGTGCCAGCTCACCACGGGACAGGGGAAGTCAGCCCCAGCATTTT. It encodes CASSPRDRGSQPQHF.

This sequence joins TRBV5-4 and TRBJ1-2; perhaps TRBD1 as D (5 bases). The V end lost 2 bases, the J end lost 4 bases, and 9 bases lay between the germline ends. Germline values: CDR1 SGHNT, CDR2 YYREEE (reference sequence). There are 13 residues in the CDR3. As DNA, the CDR3 is TGTGCCAGCAGCTTTACAGGCGGCTATGGCTACACCTTC. Protein product: CASSFTGGYGYTF.

The chain employs TRBV28 and TRBJ1-2; TRBD1 matches 8 bases. Germline assignment: CDR1 MDHEN and CDR2 SYDVKM. Losses at the gene ends were 7 bases for V and 2 bases for J; bases not matched to a gene: 6. The CDR3 has 14 amino acids. In nucleotides, the CDR3 is TGTGCCAGCAAGGGGACAGGAACCAACTATGGCTACACCTTC. Amino acid sequence: CASKGTGTNYGYTF.

The V call is TRBV7-9, the J call TRBJ1-3; unclear D gene. Trimming pared 4 bases from V and 8 bases from J, leaving 27 bases between. Germline V gene sequence: CDR1 SEHNR, CDR2 FQNEAQ (reference sequence). The CDR3 runs 18 residues. CDR3 nucleotides: TGTGCCAGCAGCTCTAGTCGTTTAGGAGCGACTCCGACGCACACCATATATTTT. The encoded protein is CASSSSRLGATPTHTIYF. Full variable domain (missing parts from reference TRBV7-9 and TRBJ1-3): DTGVSQNPRHKITKRGQNVTFRCDPISEHNRLYWYRQTLGQGPEFLTYFQNEAQLEKSRLLSDRFSAERPKGSFSTLEIQRTEQGDSAMYLCASSSSRLGATPTHTIYFGEGSWLTVV.

The DNA for the CDR3 is TGTGCCAGTAGTGGCTCGGGGATCTACGAGCAGTACTTC. Translated, it gives CASSGSGIYEQYF. The rearrangement joins TRBV19 to TRBJ2-7; possible D gene TRBD2, 5 bases. The germline V and J ends were trimmed by 5 bases and 3 bases, with 11 bases remaining between them. The length of the CDR3 is 13 residues. Germline CDR1 LNHDA, CDR2 SQIVND (reference sequence).

V is TRBV11-2 and J is TRBJ2-3; 7 bases align to TRBD2. V trimming: 2 bases; J trimming: 3 bases; junction bases outside the gene matches: 8. The CDR3 has 16 amino acids. The germline V gene encodes CDR1 SGHAT and CDR2 FQNNGV. This CDR3 reads CASSLLGGRGTDTQYF. DNA for the CDR3: TGTGCCAGCAGCTTATTGGGCGGGAGAGGAACAGATACGCAGTATTTT.